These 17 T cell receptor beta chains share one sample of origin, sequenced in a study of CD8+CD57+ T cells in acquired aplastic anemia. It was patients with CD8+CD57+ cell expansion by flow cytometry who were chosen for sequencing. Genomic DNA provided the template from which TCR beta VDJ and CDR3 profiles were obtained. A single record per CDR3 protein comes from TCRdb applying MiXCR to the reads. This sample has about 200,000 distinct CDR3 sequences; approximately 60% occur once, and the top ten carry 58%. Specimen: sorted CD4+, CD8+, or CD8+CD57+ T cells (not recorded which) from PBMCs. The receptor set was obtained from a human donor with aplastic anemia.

In DNA, the CDR3 is TGTGCCACCAGTGGCTCCGGGGCCGGTACCTACGAGCAGTACTTC. This encodes CATSGSGAGTYEQYF. The chain has TRBV24-1 and TRBJ2-7; the D gene could be TRBD1 or TRBD2 (5 bases each). This CDR3 is 15 amino acids long. Trimming removed 5 bases from V and 2 bases from J, with 15 bases in between. Germline V gives CDR1 KGHDR, CDR2 SFDVKD.

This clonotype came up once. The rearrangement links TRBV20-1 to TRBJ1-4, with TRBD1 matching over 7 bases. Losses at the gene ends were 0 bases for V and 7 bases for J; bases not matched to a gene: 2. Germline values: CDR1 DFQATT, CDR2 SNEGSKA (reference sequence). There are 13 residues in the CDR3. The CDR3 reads CSARDRTGEKLFF. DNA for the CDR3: TGCAGTGCTAGAGATCGGACAGGTGAAAAACTGTTTTTT.

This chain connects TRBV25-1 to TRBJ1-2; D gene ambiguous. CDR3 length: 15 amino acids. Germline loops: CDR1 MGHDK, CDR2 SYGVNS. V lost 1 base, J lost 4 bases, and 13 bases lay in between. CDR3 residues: CASSESEKLFYGYTF. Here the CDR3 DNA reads TGTGCCAGCAGTGAATCAGAAAAGCTCTTCTATGGCTACACCTTC.

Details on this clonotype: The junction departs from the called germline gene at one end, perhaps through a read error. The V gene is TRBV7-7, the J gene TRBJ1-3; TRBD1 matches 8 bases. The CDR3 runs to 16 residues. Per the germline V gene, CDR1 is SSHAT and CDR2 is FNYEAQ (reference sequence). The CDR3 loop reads CASSFTQGARGNTIYF. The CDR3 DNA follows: TGTGCTAGCAGCTTCACGCAGGGGGCAAGGGGAAACACCATATATTTT.

The CDR3 region is CATTSTGQNTGELFF. The CDR3 nucleotides read TGTGCCACCACCAGCACGGGACAGAACACCGGGGAGCTGTTTTTT. The chain recombines TRBV24-1 with TRBJ2-2; D might be TRBD1 (6 bases). The V end lost 8 bases, the J end lost 1 base, and 13 bases lay between the germline ends. Germline CDR1 reads KGHDR; CDR2 reads SFDVKD. The CDR3 covers 15 residues.

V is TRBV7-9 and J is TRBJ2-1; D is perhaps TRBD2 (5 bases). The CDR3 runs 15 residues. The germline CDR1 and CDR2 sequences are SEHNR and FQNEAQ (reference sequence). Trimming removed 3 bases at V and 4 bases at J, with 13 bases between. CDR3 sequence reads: CASSFTAGGYNEQFF. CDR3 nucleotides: TGTGCCAGCAGCTTCACGGCGGGTGGTTACAATGAGCAGTTCTTC.

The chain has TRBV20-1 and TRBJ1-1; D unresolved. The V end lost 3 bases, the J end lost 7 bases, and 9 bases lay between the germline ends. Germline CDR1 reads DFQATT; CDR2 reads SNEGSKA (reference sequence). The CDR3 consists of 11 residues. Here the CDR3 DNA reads TGCAGTGCTAGGGGAGAGAGTGAAGCTTTCTTT. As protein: CSARGESEAFF.

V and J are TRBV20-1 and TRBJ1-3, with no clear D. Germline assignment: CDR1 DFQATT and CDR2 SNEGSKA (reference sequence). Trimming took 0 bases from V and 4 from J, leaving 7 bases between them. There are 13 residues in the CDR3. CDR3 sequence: CSAREGRGNTIYF. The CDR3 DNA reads TGCAGTGCTAGAGAAGGACGAGGAAACACCATATATTTT.

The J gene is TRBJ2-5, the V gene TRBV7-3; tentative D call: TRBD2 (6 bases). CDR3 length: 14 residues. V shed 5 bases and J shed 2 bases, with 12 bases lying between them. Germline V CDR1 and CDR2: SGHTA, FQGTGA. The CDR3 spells CASSAPSDQETQYF. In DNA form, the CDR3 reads TGTGCCAGCAGCGCCCCTAGCGATCAAGAGACCCAGTACTTC.

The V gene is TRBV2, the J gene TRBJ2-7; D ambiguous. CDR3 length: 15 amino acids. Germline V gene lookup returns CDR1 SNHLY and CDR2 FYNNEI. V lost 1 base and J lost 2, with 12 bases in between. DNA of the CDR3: TGTGCCAGCAGTGAAGGTGCAGGTTCTCCCTACGAGCAGTACTTC. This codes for CASSEGAGSPYEQYF.

CDR3: CASSLSQNANYGYTF. CDR3 coding DNA: TGTGCCAGCAGCTTATCGCAGAACGCTAACTATGGCTACACCTTC. The chain uses TRBV7-9 and TRBJ1-2; D is unresolved. The CDR3 loop spans 15 amino acids. In germline, CDR1 is SEHNR, CDR2 FQNEAQ (reference sequence). Trimming shortened V by 2 bases and J by 0 bases, and 10 bases separated the two germline ends.

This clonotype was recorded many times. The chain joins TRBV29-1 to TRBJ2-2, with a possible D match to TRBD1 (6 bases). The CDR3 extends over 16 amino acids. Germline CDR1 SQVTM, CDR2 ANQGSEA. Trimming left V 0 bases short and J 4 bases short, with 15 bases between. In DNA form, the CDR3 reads TGCAGCGTTGAAGATAAGGAGGACAGATCCACCGGGGAGCTGTTTTTT. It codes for CSVEDKEDRSTGELFF.

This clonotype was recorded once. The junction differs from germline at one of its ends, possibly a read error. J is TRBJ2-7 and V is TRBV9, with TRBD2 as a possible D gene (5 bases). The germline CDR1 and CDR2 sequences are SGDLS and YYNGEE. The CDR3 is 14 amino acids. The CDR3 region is CASSLRAGSYEQYF. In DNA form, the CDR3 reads TGCGCCAGCAGCTTGCGGGCTGGCTCCTACGAGCAGTACTTC.

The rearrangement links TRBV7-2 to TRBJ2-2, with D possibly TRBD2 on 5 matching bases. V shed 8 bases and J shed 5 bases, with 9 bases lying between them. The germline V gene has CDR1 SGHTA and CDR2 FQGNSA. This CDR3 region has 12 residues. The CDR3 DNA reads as TGTGCCAGCCCCCCGGGAACCGGGGAGCTGTTTTTT. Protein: CASPPGTGELFF.

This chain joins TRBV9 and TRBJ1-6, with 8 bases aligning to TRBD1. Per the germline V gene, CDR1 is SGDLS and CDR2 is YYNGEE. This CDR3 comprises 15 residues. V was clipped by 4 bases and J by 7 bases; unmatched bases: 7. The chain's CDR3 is CASSPGQGLNSPLHF. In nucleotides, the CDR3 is TGTGCCAGCAGCCCAGGACAGGGCTTGAATTCACCCCTCCACTTT.

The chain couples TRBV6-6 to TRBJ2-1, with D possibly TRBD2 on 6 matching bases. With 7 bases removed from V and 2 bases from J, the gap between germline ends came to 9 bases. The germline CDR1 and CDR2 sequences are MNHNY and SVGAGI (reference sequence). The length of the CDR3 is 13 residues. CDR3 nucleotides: TGTGCCAGCACCGGAGGGGCCTACAATGAGCAGTTCTTC. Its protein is CASTGGAYNEQFF.

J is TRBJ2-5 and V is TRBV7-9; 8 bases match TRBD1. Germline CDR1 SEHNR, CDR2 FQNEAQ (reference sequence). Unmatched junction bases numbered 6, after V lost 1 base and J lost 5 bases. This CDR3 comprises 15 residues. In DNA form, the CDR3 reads TGTGCCAGCAGCTTAGAACAGGGGGTACAGGAGACCCAGTACTTC. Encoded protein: CASSLEQGVQETQYF.